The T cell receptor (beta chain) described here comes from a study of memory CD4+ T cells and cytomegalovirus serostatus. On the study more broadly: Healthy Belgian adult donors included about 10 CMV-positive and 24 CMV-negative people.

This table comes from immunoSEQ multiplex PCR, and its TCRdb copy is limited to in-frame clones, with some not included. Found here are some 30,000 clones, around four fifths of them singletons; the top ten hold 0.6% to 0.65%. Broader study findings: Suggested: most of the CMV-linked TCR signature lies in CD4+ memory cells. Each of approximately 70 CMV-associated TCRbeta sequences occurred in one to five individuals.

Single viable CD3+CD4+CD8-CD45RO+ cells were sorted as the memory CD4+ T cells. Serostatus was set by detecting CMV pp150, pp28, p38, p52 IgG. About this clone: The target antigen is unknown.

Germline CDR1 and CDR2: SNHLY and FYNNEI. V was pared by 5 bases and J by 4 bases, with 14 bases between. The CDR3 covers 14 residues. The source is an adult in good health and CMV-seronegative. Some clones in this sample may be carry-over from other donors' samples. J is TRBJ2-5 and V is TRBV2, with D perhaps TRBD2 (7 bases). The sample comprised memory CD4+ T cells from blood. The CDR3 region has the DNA TGTGCCAGCAGTCCCCTGCGGGGGCCAGAGACCCAGTACTTC. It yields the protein CASSPLRGPETQYF.